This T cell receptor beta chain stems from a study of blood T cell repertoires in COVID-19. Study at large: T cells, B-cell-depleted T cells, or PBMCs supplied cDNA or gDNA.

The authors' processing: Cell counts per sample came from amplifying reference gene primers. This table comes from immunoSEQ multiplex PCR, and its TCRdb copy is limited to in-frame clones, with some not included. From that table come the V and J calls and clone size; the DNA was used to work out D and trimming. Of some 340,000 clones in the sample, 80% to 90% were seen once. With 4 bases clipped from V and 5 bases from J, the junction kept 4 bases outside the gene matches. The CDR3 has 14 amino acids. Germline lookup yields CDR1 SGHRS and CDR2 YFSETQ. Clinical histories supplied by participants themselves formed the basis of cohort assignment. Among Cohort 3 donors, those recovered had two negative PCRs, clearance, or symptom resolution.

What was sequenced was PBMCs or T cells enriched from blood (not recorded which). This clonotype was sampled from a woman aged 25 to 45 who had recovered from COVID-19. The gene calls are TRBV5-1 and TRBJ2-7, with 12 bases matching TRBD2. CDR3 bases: TGCGCCAGCAGCCCCGGACTAGCGGGGAACGAGCAGTACTTC. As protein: CASSPGLAGNEQYF.